These 4 T cell receptor beta chains were all obtained from the same sample, sequenced in a study of breast tumors, draining lymph nodes, adjacent tissues. In TCRdb, the multiplex PCR reads were re-called with MiXCR into one record per CDR3 protein. The sample records around 290,000 distinct CDR3 sequences, over 25% being singletons. Breast cancer patients provided tissue from their axillary draining lymph nodes. The sequenced sample was axillary lymph node tissue. The receptors stem from a female donor with breast cancer. Some clones in this sample may be carry-over from other donors' samples.

This clonotype was detected ten times or more. This chain joins TRBV12-3 or TRBV12-4 and TRBJ2-7, with D possibly matching TRBD2 (6 bases). Trimming shortened V by 0 bases and J by 3 bases, and 15 bases separated the two germline ends. CDR3 length: 16 amino acids. The chain's CDR3 is CASSLALPGSGYEQYF. The CDR3 DNA is TGTGCCAGCAGTTTAGCGCTTCCCGGTAGCGGCTACGAGCAGTACTTC.

About this clonotype itself: No conserved phenylalanine or tryptophan is present at the end of the CDR3, so a read error is the likely explanation. V is TRBV5-6 and J is TRBJ2-5; a possible D gene is TRBD1 (6 bases). This CDR3 has 16 amino acids. CDR1 and CDR2 (germline): SGHDT, YYEEEE. The CDR3: CASSLRTGAQGETQYL. The CDR3 nucleotides read TGTGCTAGCAGTCTCCGAACCGGGGCCCAGGGGGAGACCCAGTACCTC.

This clonotype was observed many times. J is TRBJ1-4 and V is TRBV11-2, with no clear D. Germline V gene lookup returns CDR1 SGHAT and CDR2 FQNNGV. This CDR3 has 13 residues. V lost 1 base and J lost 5, with 5 bases in between. CDR3 DNA sequence: TGTGCCAGCAGCTTAGCGGGGAATGAAAAACTGTTTTTT. It codes for CASSLAGNEKLFF. Full variable domain (remainder filled in from reference TRBV11-2 and TRBJ1-4): EAGVAQSPRYKIIEKRQSVAFWCNPISGHATLYWYQQILGQGPKLLIQFQNNGVVDDSQLPKDRFSAERLKGVDSTLKIQPAKLEDSAVYLCASSLAGNEKLFFGSGTQLSVL.

This clonotype has more than one count but fewer than ten. CDR3 DNA sequence: TGTGCCAGCTCATCACAAACCGGGACAGGGACCTATGGCTACACCTTC. This codes for CASSSQTGTGTYGYTF. The chain couples TRBV18 to TRBJ1-2, with 9 bases matching TRBD1. The CDR3 loop spans 16 amino acids. V lost 5 bases, J lost 4 bases, and 11 bases stayed unmatched. Germline values: CDR1 KGHSH, CDR2 LQKENI.